A selection of T cell receptor beta chains follows, all from one sample in a study of T cells in Graves' hyperthyroidism and ophthalmopathy. TCRdb reprocessed the multiplex PCR reads with MiXCR, giving one entry per CDR3 protein. This table holds more than 300,000 distinct CDR3 sequences, about 18% found once. Sequencing was carried out using blood. The receptors come from a man younger than 35 with Graves' ophthalmopathy. The CDR3 runs from the conserved cysteine through the conserved F or W. D genes are given only for firm matches. Expanded clones are given a class, and other clones once, few, many or no size at all.

d_call clone_size j_call v_call cdr3_length cdr3_aa cdr3_nt
- many TRBJ2-1 TRBV28 11 CASAGVHEQFF TGTGCCAGCGCAGGGGTCCATGAGCAGTTCTTC
TRBD1 few TRBJ2-6 TRBV5-1 17 CASSPGQGARGANVLTF TGCGCCAGCAGCCCCGGACAGGGGGCGCGTGGGGCCAACGTCCTGACTTTC
- - TRBJ1-2 TRBV12-3/TRBV12-4 16 CASSESSWQPNYGYTF TGTGCCAGCAGTGAATCTTCTTGGCAGCCTAACTATGGCTACACCTTC
TRBD1 - TRBJ2-7 TRBV20-1 14 CSASDRGRLYEQYF TGCAGTGCTAGCGACAGGGGCCGCCTCTACGAGCAGTACTTC
- - TRBJ1-2 TRBV4-1 15 CASSQYHTLRYGYTF TGCGCCAGCAGCCAGTATCACACCCTCCGCTATGGCTACACCTTC
- few TRBJ2-4 TRBV12-3/TRBV12-4 15 CASSLRDTFEGIQYF TGTGCCAGCAGTTTGCGGGACACGTTTGAGGGCATTCAGTACTTC
- many TRBJ1-1 TRBV5-5 17 CASSLGPDRMIGTEAFF TGTGCCAGCAGCTTGGGCCCCGACAGGATGATTGGCACTGAAGCTTTCTTT
TRBD2 few TRBJ2-1 TRBV5-4 16 CASSLGGSSGYNEQFF TGTGCCAGCAGCTTGGGTGGGTCTAGCGGGTACAATGAGCAGTTCTTC
- many TRBJ1-1 TRBV28 15 CASSPGGPWNTEAFF TGTGCCAGCAGTCCGGGGGGACCCTGGAACACTGAAGCTTTCTTT
TRBD1 - TRBJ2-7 TRBV9 15 CASSVAGTGTYEQYF TGTGCCAGCAGCGTGGCCGGGACAGGAACCTACGAGCAGTACTTC
TRBD2 few TRBJ2-7 TRBV10-2 15 CASSEASGGIYEQYF TGCGCCAGCAGTGAGGCTAGCGGGGGGATCTACGAGCAGTACTTC
TRBD1 - TRBJ1-6 TRBV7-3 14 CASSLGQETSPLHF TGTGCCAGCAGCTTAGGACAGGAGACGTCACCCCTCCACTTT
TRBD2 many TRBJ2-3 TRBV20-1 13 CSASGGATDTQYF TGCAGTGCTAGCGGGGGGGCCACAGATACGCAGTATTTT
- - TRBJ2-1 TRBV4-1 16 CASRHVYTRDQETQFF TGCGCCAGCCGCCATGTATACACCCGGGACCAAGAGACCCAGTTCTTC
TRBD1 - TRBJ1-2 TRBV18 16 CASSPPGAGTECGYTF TGTGCCAGCTCACCACCCGGGGCAGGGACAGAGTGTGGCTACACCTTC
TRBD2 many TRBJ2-3 TRBV5-1 17 CASSLVAGGPSTDTQYF TGCGCCAGCAGCTTGGTAGCGGGGGGCCCTAGCACAGATACGCAGTATTTT
TRBD1 many TRBJ1-6 TRBV9 15 CASSWGQGENSPLHF TGTGCCAGCAGCTGGGGACAGGGAGAGAATTCACCCCTCCACTTT
- - TRBJ2-3 TRBV19 15 CASSTPGVGTDTQYF TGTGCCAGTAGTACTCCCGGAGTAGGAACAGATACGCAGTATTTT
- many TRBJ1-5 TRBV5-1 16 CASSSQGLGSNQPQHF TGCGCCAGCAGCTCACAGGGCCTAGGGAGCAATCAGCCCCAGCATTTT
- many TRBJ1-6 TRBV2 13 CASSENGNSPLHF TGTGCCAGCAGTGAAAACGGGAATTCACCCCTCCACTTT
TRBD1 - TRBJ1-2 TRBV20-1 14 CSARVGQGRYGYTF TGCAGTGCTAGAGTGGGACAGGGGAGGTATGGCTACACCTTC
TRBD1 - TRBJ1-3 TRBV2 16 CASSAHRDRVGNTIYF TGTGCCAGCAGCGCCCACCGGGACAGGGTAGGAAACACCATATATTTT
TRBD1 - TRBJ1-5 TRBV3-1 16 CASSMGTGYSNQPQHF TGTGCCAGCAGCATGGGGACAGGATATAGCAATCAGCCCCAGCATTTT
- many TRBJ1-1 TRBV7-9 14 CASSTRTVNTEAFF TGTGCCAGCAGCACAAGGACAGTGAACACTGAAGCTTTCTTT
- many TRBJ1-1 TRBV3-1 15 CASSQERDLSTEAFF TGTGCCAGCAGCCAGGAACGGGATTTGTCAACTGAAGCTTTCTTT
- many TRBJ2-7 TRBV5-1 17 CASSTFIVSGGPYEQYF TGCGCCAGCAGCACCTTTATTGTGAGCGGTGGACCCTACGAGCAGTACTTC
- - TRBJ2-1 TRBV7-6 12 CASSLRLNEQFF TGTGCCAGCAGCTTAAGGCTCAATGAGCAGTTCTTC
- many TRBJ1-2 TRBV28 15 CASSFPPGPRVGYTF TGTGCCAGCAGTTTCCCTCCGGGGCCCCGGGTTGGCTACACCTTC
TRBD1 many TRBJ2-3 TRBV5-1 15 CASSLGTGVTDTQYF TGCGCCAGCAGCTTGGGGACAGGGGTCACAGATACGCAGTATTTT
- few TRBJ2-3 TRBV4-2 15 CASSPNLRGPDTQYF TGTGCCAGCAGCCCAAACCTAAGGGGCCCAGATACGCAGTATTTT
TRBD2 many TRBJ2-5 TRBV3-1 16 CASSQASGGIQETQYF TGTGCCAGCAGCCAAGCTAGCGGGGGGATCCAAGAGACCCAGTACTTC
TRBD1 - TRBJ1-2 TRBV28 15 CASSSAGGGNYGYTF TGTGCCAGCAGTTCCGCAGGGGGCGGGAACTATGGCTACACCTTC
TRBD2 - TRBJ2-2 TRBV7-7 19 CASSLRGTSGGENTGELFF TGTGCCAGCAGCTTACGTGGGACTAGCGGGGGGGAGAACACCGGGGAGCTGTTTTTT
TRBD1 many TRBJ2-3 TRBV27 18 CASRIWSRDSALTDTQYF TGTGCCAGCAGAATTTGGTCCCGGGACAGTGCTTTAACAGATACGCAGTATTTT
TRBD1 - TRBJ1-1 TRBV20-1 15 CSARAQDRGRAEAFF TGCAGTGCTAGAGCCCAGGACAGGGGGCGGGCTGAAGCTTTCTTT
- - TRBJ1-2 TRBV7-9 15 CASSLVGAQNYGYTF TGTGCCAGCAGCTTAGTAGGTGCACAGAACTATGGCTACACCTTC
- many TRBJ1-2 TRBV6-1 14 CASSDRKINYGYTF TGTGCCAGCAGTGACAGAAAGATCAACTATGGCTACACCTTC
TRBD1 - TRBJ2-7 TRBV6-5 17 CASSYSRLGQFTYEQYF TGTGCCAGCAGTTACTCGAGGCTGGGACAGTTTACCTACGAGCAGTACTTC
- many TRBJ2-1 TRBV18 12 CASSSANNEQFF TGTGCCAGCTCATCTGCCAATAATGAGCAGTTCTTC
- many TRBJ1-5 TRBV13 14 CASSLGGINQPQHF TGTGCCAGCAGCCTAGGTGGAATTAATCAGCCCCAGCATTTT
- few TRBJ1-5 TRBV10-3 16 CAISGSGADRHQPQHF TGTGCCATCAGTGGGTCGGGTGCAGATCGTCATCAGCCCCAGCATTTT
- many TRBJ1-6 TRBV5-1 15 CASSLDTEINSPLHF TGCGCCAGCAGCTTGGATACGGAAATTAATTCACCCCTCCACTTT
- many TRBJ1-1 TRBV2 15 CASSREVPMNTEAFF TGTGCCAGTAGCCGCGAAGTACCCATGAACACTGAAGCTTTCTTT
TRBD1 - TRBJ1-2 TRBV7-2 15 CASSVTRGQHYGYTF TGTGCCAGCAGCGTGACCAGGGGGCAGCACTATGGCTACACCTTC
- few TRBJ2-7 TRBV20-1 16 CSATQRSWGRDYEQYF TGCAGTGCTACTCAGAGGTCGTGGGGCCGAGATTACGAGCAGTACTTC
- - TRBJ2-3 TRBV12-3/TRBV12-4 15 CASTGRGPRTDTQYF TGTGCCAGCACAGGAAGGGGACCCCGCACAGATACGCAGTATTTT